The 8 T cell receptor beta chains reported below all come from one sample, sequenced in a study of CD8 T cells in ankylosing spondylitis (dated by TCRdb to the late 2010s). Library preparation employed 5' RACE. The listed sequencing device is Illumina HiSeq 2500. The public reads were quality trimmed at Q25 with fastp and then assembled into clones with MiXCR by TCRdb, keeping productive beta chains. Records with the same CDR3 protein are collapsed into one entry carrying the most frequent genes and DNA. The sample table records 200,000 to 250,000 distinct CDR3 sequences; more than 9% of these occur just once. The ten largest account for approximately 20% of the sample. The sample comprised blood, either unsorted or a sorted T cell fraction (not recorded which). The receptors shown here come from a male donor with ankylosing spondylitis or in good health (not recorded which).

The V and J genes are TRBV7-2 and TRBJ2-1, with 12 nucleotides matching TRBD2. The CDR3 is made up of 15 amino acids. The germline V gene encodes CDR1 SGHTA and CDR2 FQGNSA. Losses at the gene ends were 4 bases for V and 7 bases for J; bases not matched to a gene: 5. CDR3 sequence reads: CASSSLAGGRNEQFF. The DNA for the CDR3 is TGTGCCAGCAGCTCCCTAGCGGGGGGGCGGAATGAGCAGTTCTTC.

This clonotype was detected ten times or more. V gene TRBV15 combines with J gene TRBJ2-7; D remains unclear. Germline CDR1 is LNHNV and CDR2 is YYDKDF (reference sequence). The CDR3 loop spans 13 amino acids. Trimming removed 0 bases from V and 4 bases from J, with 7 bases in between. Here the CDR3 reads CATSRDQVYEQYF. The CDR3 DNA sequence: TGTGCCACCAGCAGAGATCAAGTTTACGAGCAGTACTTC.

This clonotype has at least ten counts. DNA of the CDR3: TGCAGTGCTAGAAATCGAGGGGGTAACGGGGAGCTGTTTTTT. Encoded protein: CSARNRGGNGELFF. The chain combines TRBV20-1 with TRBJ2-2; D is perhaps TRBD1 (6 bases). The CDR3 runs 14 residues. In germline, CDR1 is DFQATT, CDR2 SNEGSKA (reference sequence). Trimming shortened V by 2 bases and J by 7 bases, and 14 bases separated the two germline ends.

This clonotype was seen at least ten times. V gene TRBV5-8 combines with J gene TRBJ2-7, with TRBD1 matching over 8 bases. V lost 2 bases, J lost 3 bases, and 7 bases stayed unmatched. Germline V CDR1 and CDR2: SGHTS, YDEGEE. The CDR3 has 15 amino acids. The CDR3 bases are TGTGCCAGCAGCTTAGACAGGGGATACGGCTACGAGCAGTACTTC. Protein product: CASSLDRGYGYEQYF.

Details on this clonotype: A read error may produce the germline difference seen at one junction end. The chain combines TRBV4-2 with TRBJ1-4; perhaps TRBD1 as D (5 bases). CDR1 LGHNA and CDR2 YNFKEQ come from the germline V gene. This CDR3 has 16 residues. CDR3 in DNA: TGTGCCACCAGCCAAGAATGGACATGGGATAATGAAAAACTGTTTTTT. Translated: CATSQEWTWDNEKLFF.

A few counts support this clonotype. The J gene is TRBJ2-7, the V gene TRBV7-9, with a weak D call TRBD1 (6 bases). The germline V and J ends were trimmed by 11 bases and 5 bases, with 13 bases remaining between them. Germline CDR1 reads SEHNR; CDR2 reads FQNEAQ (reference sequence). The CDR3 totals 11 residues. The CDR3 DNA reads as TGTGCCGGGGCAGGGGAAAACGAGCAGTACTTC. This sequence encodes CAGAGENEQYF.

This clonotype has just a few counts. V usage is TRBV28 and J usage is TRBJ2-7; tentatively, D is TRBD1 (5 bases). With 0 bases removed from V and 2 bases from J, the gap between germline ends came to 11 bases. This CDR3 region has 15 residues. Germline loops: CDR1 MDHEN, CDR2 SYDVKM. As DNA, the CDR3 is TGTGCCAGCAGTTTATGGGCAGGGATGGCCTACGAGCAGTACTTC. Residues: CASSLWAGMAYEQYF.

This clonotype appeared a few times. The chain has TRBV7-9 and TRBJ1-6; 8 positions agree with TRBD1. V dropped 3 bases and J dropped 7; count of bases not matched to a gene: 5. CDR1 and CDR2 from the germline V gene are SEHNR and FQNEAQ (reference sequence). This CDR3 region has 15 residues. The CDR3 loop reads CASSFKTGENSPLHF. In nucleotides, the CDR3 is TGTGCCAGCAGCTTCAAGACAGGGGAAAATTCACCCCTCCACTTT.